This T cell receptor (beta chain) was retrieved from a study of T-cell reconstitution after alpha-beta-depleted transplantation in children. Study-wide points: By about two months after transplant, alpha-beta T cells reportedly arose from several hundred graft clones that had expanded. T-cell counts and diversity at one year following transplant were attributed mainly to newly produced T cells. In some patients, recipient T cells and intrathymic progenitors surviving conditioning explained high day-60 diversity.

CDR3 length: 15 amino acids. V was pared by 5 bases and J by 4 bases, with 6 bases of the junction left unmatched. Germline lookup yields CDR1 SGHAT and CDR2 FQNNGV. This clonotype was counted a few times. Its antigen is unidentified. Unique molecular identifiers were incorporated into the prepared TCRbeta library. In TCRdb, the PCR reads were re-called with MiXCR into one record per CDR3 protein. In the table there are some 260,000 distinct CDR3 sequences, more than 20% of which are singletons. The material was PBMCs, mostly from graft donor cells, obtained 360 days after TCRalphabeta/CD19-depleted stem cell transplant. This sequence was found in a female patient aged 2-10 years who had a stem cell transplant for congenital amegakaryocytic thrombocytopenia, so the T cells may come from the graft donor. The rearrangement links TRBV11-2 to TRBJ1-3; the match to TRBD1 covers 9 bases. The CDR3 DNA reads TGTGCCAGCAGCCTGGACAGGGGAAACGGAAACACCATATATTTT. This translates into CASSLDRGNGNTIYF. Using reference TRBV11-2 and TRBJ1-3 for the parts outside the CDR3, the full variable domain is EAGVAQSPRYKIIEKRQSVAFWCNPISGHATLYWYQQILGQGPKLLIQFQNNGVVDDSQLPKDRFSAERLKGVDSTLKIQPAKLEDSAVYLCASSLDRGNGNTIYFGEGSWLTVV.